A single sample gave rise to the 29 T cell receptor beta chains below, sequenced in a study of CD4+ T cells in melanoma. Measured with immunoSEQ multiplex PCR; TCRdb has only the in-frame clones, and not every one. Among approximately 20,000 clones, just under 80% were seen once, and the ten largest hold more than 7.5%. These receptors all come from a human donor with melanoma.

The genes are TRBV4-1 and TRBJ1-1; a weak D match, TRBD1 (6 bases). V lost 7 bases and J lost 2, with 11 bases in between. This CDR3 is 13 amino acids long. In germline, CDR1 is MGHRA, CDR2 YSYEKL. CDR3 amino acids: CASTKDSNTEAFF. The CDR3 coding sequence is TGCGCCAGCACCAAGGACAGTAACACTGAAGCTTTCTTT.

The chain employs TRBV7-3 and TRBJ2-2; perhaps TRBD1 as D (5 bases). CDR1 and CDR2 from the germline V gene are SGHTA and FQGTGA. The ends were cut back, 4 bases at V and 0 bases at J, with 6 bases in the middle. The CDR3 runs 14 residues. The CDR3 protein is CASSSDTNTGELFF. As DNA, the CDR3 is TGTGCCAGCAGCTCGGACACGAACACCGGGGAGCTGTTTTTT. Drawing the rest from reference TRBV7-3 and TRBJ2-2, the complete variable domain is GAGVSQTPSNKVTEKGKYVELRCDPISGHTALYWYRQSLGQGPEFLIYFQGTGAADDSGLPNDRFFAVRPEGSVSTLKIQRTERGDSAVYLCASSSDTNTGELFFGEGSRLTVL.

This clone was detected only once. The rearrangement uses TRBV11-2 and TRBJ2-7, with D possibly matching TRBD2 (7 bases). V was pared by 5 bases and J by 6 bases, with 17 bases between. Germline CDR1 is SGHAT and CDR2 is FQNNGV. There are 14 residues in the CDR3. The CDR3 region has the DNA TGTGCCAGCAGCAAGGGGGGGGGTTGGTTCGAGCAGTACTTC. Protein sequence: CASSKGGGWFEQYF.

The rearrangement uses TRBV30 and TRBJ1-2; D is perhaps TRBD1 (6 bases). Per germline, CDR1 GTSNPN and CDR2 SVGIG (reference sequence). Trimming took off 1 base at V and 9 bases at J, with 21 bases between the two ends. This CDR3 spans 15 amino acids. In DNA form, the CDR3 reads TGTGCCTGGAGTGGACAGGTCCTAGTCTCCGGAAGCTACACCTTC. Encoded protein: CAWSGQVLVSGSYTF.

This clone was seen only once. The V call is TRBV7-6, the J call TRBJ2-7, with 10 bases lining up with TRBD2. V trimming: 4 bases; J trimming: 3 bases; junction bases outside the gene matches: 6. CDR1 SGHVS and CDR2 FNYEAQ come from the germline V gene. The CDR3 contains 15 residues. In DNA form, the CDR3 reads TGTGCCAGCAGCTACCGACTAGCGGGCGGCTACGAGCAGTACTTC. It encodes CASSYRLAGGYEQYF.

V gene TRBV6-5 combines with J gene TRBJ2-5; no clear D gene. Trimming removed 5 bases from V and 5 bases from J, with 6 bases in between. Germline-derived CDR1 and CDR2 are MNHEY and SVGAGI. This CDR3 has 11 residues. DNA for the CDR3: TGTGCCAGCAGTGAATCCGAGACCCAGTACTTC. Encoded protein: CASSESETQYF.

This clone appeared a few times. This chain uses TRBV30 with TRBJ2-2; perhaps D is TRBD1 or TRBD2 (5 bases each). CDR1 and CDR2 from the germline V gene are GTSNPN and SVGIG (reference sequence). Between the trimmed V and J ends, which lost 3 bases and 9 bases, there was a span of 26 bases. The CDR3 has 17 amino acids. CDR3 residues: CAWSGGGLIAPVRELFF. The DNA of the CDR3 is TGTGCCTGGAGCGGTGGGGGTCTGATTGCGCCTGTCAGGGAGCTGTTTTTT.

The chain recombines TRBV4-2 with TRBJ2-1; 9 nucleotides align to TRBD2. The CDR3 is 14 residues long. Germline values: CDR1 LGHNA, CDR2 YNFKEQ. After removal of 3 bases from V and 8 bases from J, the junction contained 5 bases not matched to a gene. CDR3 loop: CASSHGGGAYEQFF. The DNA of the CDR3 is TGTGCCAGCAGCCATGGCGGGGGGGCCTATGAGCAGTTCTTC.

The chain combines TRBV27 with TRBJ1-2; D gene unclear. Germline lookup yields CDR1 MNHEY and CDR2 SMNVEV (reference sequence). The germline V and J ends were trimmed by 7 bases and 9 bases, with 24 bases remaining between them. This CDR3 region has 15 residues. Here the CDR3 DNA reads TGTGCCAGCAAGCTATACAGCTCCAGCCCGGGCCGCTACACCTTC. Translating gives CASKLYSSSPGRYTF.

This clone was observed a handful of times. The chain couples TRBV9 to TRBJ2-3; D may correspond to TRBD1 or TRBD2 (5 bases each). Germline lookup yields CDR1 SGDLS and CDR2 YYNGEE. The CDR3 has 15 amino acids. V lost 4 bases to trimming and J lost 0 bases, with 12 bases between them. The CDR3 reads CASSTGTWSTDTQYF. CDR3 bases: TGTGCCAGCAGCACCGGGACCTGGAGCACAGATACGCAGTATTTT.

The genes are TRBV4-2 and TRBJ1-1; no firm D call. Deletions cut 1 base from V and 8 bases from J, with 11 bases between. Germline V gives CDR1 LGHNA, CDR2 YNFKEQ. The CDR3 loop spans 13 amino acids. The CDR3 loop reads CASSQARTPEAFF. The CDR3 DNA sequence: TGTGCCAGCAGCCAAGCTCGGACCCCCGAAGCTTTCTTT.

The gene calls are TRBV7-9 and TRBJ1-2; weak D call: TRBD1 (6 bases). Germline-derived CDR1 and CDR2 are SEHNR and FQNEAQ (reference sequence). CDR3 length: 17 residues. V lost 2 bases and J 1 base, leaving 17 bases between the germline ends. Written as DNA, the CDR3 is TGTGCCAGCAGCTTACAGGGGTCCCGACCCATTAACTATGGCTACACCTTC. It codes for CASSLQGSRPINYGYTF.

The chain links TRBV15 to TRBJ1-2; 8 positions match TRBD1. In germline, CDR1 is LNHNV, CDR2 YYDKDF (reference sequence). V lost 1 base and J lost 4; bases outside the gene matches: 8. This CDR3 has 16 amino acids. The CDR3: CATSRALDRGFYGYTF. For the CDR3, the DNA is TGTGCCACCAGCAGAGCTTTAGACAGGGGTTTCTATGGCTACACCTTC.

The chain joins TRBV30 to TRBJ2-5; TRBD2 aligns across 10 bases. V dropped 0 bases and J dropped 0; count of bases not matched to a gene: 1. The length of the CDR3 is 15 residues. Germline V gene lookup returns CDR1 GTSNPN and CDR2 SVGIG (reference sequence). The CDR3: CAWSVGLADQETQYF. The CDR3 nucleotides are TGTGCCTGGAGTGTAGGACTAGCGGACCAAGAGACCCAGTACTTC.

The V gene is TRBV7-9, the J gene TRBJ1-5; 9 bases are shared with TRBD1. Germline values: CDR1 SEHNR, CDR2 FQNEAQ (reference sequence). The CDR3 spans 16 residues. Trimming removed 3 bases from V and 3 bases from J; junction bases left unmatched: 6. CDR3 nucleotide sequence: TGTGCCAGCAGCTTCTGGACAGGGGCGTCCAATCAGCCCCAGCATTTT. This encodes CASSFWTGASNQPQHF.

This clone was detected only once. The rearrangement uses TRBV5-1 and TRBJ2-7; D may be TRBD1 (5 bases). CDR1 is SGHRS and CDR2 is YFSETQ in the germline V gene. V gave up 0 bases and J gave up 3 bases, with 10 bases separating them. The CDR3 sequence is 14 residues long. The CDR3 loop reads CASSLAGRDYEQYF. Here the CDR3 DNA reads TGCGCCAGCAGCTTGGCAGGGCGCGACTACGAGCAGTACTTC.

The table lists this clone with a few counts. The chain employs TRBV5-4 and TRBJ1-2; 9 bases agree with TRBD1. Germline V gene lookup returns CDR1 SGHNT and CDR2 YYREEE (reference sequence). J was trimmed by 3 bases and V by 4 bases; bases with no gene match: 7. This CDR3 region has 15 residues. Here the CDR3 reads CASSTAGTGYYGYTF. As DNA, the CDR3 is TGTGCCAGCAGCACGGCCGGGACAGGGTACTATGGCTACACCTTC.

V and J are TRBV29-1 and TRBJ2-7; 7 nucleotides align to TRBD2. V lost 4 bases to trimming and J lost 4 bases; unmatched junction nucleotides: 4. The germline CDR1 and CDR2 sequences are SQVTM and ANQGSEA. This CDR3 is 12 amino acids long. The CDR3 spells CSVALRGYEQYF. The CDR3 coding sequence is TGCAGCGTTGCTTTGCGGGGGTACGAGCAGTACTTC.

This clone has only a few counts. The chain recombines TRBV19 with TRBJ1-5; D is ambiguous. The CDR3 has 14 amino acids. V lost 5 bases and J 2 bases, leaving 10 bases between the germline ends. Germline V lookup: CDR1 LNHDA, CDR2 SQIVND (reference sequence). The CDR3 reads CASSSVWGNQPQHF. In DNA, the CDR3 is TGTGCCAGTAGTTCGGTCTGGGGCAATCAGCCCCAGCATTTT.

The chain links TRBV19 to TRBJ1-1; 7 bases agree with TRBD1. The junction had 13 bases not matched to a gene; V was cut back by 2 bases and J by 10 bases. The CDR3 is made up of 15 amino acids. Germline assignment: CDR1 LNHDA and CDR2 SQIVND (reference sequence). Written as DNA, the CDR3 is TGTGCCAGTAGTATACGATCCACCGGGACAGCCCTAGCTTTCTTT. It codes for CASSIRSTGTALAFF.

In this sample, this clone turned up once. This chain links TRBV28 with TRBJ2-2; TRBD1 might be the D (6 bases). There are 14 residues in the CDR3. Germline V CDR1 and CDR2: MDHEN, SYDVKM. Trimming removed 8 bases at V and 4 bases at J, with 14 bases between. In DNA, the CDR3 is TGTGCCAGCGCCAGGGGAGATACCACCGGGGAGCTGTTTTTT. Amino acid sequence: CASARGDTTGELFF.

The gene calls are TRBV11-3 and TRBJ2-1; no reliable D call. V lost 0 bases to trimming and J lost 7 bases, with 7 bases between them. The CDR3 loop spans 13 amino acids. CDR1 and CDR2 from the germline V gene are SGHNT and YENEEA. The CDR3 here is CASSLDRRNEQFF. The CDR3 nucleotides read TGTGCCAGCAGCTTAGATCGTCGGAATGAGCAGTTCTTC.

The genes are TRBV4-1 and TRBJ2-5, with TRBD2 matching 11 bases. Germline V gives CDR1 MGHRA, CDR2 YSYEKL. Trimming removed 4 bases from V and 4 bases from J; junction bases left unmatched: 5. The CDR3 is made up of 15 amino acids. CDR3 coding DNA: TGCGCCAGCAGCCGAGACGGGACTAGCGGAGAGACCCAGTACTTC. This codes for CASSRDGTSGETQYF.

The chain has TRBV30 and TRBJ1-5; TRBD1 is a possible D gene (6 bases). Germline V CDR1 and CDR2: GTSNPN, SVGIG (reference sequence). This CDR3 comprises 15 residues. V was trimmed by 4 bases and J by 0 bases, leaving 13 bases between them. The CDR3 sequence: CAWISRGYSNQPQHF. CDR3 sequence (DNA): TGTGCCTGGATTAGCAGGGGATATAGCAATCAGCCCCAGCATTTT.

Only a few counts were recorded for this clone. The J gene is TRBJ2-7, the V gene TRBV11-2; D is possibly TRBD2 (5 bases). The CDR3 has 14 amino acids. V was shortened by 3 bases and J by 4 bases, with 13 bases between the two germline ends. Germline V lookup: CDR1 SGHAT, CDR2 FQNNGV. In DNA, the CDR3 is TGTGCCAGCAGCTTTTCCACTGGACTGTACGAGCAGTACTTC. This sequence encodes CASSFSTGLYEQYF.

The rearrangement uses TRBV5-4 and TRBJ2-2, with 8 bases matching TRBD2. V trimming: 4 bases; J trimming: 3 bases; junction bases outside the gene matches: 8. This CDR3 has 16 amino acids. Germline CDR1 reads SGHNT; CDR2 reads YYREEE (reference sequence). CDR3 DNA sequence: TGTGCCAGCAGCCCCCAGGCCGGGGGGGACACCGGGGAGCTGTTTTTT. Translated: CASSPQAGGDTGELFF.

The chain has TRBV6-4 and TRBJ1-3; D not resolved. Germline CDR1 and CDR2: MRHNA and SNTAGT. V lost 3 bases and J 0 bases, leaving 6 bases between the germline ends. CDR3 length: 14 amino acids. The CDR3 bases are TGTGCCAGCAGTGATCTCAGCTCTGGAAACACCATATATTTT. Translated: CASSDLSSGNTIYF.

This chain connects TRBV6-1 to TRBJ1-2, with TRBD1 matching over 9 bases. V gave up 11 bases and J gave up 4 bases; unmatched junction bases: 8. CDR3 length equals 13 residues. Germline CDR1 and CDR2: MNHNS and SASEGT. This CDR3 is CAGGQGRIYGYTF. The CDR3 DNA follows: TGTGCCGGGGGACAGGGTAGAATCTATGGCTACACCTTC.

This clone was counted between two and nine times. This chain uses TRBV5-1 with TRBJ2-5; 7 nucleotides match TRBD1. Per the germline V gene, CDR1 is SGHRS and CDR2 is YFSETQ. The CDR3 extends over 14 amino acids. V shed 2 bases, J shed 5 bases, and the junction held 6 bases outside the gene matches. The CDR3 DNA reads TGCGCCAGCAGCTTTCCGACAGGGATGGAGACCCAGTACTTC. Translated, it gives CASSFPTGMETQYF.